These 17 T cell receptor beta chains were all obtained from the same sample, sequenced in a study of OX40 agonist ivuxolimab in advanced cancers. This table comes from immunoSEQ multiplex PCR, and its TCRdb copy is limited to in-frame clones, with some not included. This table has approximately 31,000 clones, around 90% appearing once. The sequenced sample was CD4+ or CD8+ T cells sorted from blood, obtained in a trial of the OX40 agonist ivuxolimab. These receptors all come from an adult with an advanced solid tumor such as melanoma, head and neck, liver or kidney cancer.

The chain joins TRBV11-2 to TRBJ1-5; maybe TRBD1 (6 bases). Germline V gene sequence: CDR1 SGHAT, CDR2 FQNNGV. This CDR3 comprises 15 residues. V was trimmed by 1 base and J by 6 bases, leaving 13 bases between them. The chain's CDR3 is CASSLAAGVGQPQHF. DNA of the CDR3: TGTGCCAGCAGCTTAGCGGCAGGGGTGGGTCAGCCCCAGCATTTT.

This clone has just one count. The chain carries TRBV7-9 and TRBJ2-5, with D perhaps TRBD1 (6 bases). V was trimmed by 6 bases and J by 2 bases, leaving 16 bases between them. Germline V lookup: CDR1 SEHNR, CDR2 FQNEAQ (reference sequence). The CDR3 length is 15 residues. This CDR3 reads CASRPYRDTQETQYF. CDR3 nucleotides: TGTGCCAGCAGACCATACCGGGACACACAAGAGACCCAGTACTTC.

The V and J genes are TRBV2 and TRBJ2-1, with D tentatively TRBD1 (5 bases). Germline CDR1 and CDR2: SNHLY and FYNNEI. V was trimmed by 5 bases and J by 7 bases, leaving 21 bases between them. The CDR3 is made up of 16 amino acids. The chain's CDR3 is CASSPRQGVGANEQFF. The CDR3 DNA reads TGTGCCAGCAGTCCCCGACAAGGGGTTGGGGCTAATGAGCAGTTCTTC.

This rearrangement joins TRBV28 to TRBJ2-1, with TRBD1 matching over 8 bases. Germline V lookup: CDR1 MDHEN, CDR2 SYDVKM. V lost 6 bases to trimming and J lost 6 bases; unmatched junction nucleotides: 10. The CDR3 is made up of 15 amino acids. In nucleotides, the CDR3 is TGTGCCAGCAGCCTCGACAGGGGCCTCTTCAATGAGCAGTTCTTC. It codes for CASSLDRGLFNEQFF.

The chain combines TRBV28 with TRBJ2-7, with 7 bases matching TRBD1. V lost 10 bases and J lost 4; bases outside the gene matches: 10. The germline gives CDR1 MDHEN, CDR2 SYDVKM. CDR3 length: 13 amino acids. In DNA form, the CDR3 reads TGTGCCACCTACCGGGACAGCCGTTACGAGCAGTACTTC. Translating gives CATYRDSRYEQYF.

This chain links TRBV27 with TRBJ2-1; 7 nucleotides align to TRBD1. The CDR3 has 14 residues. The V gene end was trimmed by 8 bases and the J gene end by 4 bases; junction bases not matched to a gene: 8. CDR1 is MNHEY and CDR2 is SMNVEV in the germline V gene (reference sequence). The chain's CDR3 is CASGPGQLYNEQFF. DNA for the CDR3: TGTGCCAGCGGCCCGGGACAGCTGTACAATGAGCAGTTCTTC.

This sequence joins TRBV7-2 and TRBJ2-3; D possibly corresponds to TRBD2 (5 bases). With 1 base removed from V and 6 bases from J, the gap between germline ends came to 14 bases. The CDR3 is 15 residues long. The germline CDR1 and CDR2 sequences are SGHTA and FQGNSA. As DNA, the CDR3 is TGTGCCAGCAGCTTAGGGGCCCTCGGCGGGGATACGCAGTATTTT. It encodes CASSLGALGGDTQYF.

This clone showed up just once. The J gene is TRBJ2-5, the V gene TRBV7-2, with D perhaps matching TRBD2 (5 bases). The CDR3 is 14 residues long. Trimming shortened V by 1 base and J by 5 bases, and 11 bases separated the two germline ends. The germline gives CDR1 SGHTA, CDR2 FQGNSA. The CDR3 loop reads CASSLERGFETQYF. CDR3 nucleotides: TGTGCCAGCAGCTTAGAACGGGGATTCGAGACCCAGTACTTC.

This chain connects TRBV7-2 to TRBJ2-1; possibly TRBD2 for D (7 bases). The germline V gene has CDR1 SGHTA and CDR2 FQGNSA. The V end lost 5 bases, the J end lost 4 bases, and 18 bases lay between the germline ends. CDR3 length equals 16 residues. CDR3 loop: CASSLGTGGHYNEQFF. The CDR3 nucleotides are TGTGCCAGCAGCCTCGGGACCGGGGGGCATTACAATGAGCAGTTCTTC.

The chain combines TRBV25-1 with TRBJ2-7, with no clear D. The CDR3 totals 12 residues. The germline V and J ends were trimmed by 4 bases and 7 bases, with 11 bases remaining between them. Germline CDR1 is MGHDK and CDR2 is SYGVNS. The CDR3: CASSASEVEQYF. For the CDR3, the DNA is TGTGCCAGCAGTGCCTCCGAGGTTGAGCAGTACTTC.

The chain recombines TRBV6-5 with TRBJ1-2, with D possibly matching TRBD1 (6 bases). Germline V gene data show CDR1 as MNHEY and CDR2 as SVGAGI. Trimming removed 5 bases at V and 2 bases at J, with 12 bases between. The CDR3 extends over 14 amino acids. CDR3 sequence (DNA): TGTGCCAGCAGTGCCGGGACAACCAACTATGGCTACACCTTC. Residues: CASSAGTTNYGYTF.

The CDR3 DNA reads as TGTGCCAGCAGCGCAGAGGGGGTTCTACTAGCGGGGGAAGAGACCCAGTACTTC. Translation gives CASSAEGVLLAGEETQYF. This chain uses TRBV9 with TRBJ2-5; 11 bases agree with TRBD2. The CDR3 length is 18 residues. Looked up from germline, CDR1 is SGDLS and CDR2 is YYNGEE. V lost 3 bases to trimming and J lost 3 bases; unmatched junction nucleotides: 13.

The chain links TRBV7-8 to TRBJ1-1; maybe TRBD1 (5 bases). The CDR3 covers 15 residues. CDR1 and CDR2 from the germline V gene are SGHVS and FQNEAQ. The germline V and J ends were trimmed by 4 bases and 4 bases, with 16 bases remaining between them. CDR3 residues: CASSWGESISTEAFF. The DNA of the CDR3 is TGTGCCAGCAGCTGGGGGGAGTCTATAAGCACTGAAGCTTTCTTT. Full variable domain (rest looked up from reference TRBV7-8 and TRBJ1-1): GAGVSQSPRYKVAKRGQDVALRCDPISGHVSLFWYQQALGQGPEFLTYFQNEAQLDKSGLPSDRFFAERPEGSVSTLKIQRTQQEDSAVYLCASSWGESISTEAFFGQGTRLTVV.

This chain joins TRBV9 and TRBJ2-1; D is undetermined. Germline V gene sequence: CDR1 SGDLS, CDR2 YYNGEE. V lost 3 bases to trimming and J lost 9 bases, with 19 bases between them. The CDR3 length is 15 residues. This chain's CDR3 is CASSEFEKGWGEQFF. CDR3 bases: TGTGCCAGCAGCGAATTCGAGAAGGGCTGGGGTGAGCAGTTCTTC.

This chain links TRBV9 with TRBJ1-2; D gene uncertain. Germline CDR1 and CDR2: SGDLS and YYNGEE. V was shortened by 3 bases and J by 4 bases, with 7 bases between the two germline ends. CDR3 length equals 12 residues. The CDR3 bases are TGTGCCAGCAGCGAGGGCGGCTATGGCTACACCTTC. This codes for CASSEGGYGYTF.

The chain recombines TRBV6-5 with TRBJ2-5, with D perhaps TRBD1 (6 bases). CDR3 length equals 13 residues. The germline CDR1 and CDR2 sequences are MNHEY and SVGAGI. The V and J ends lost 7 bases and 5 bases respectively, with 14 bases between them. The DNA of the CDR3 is TGTGCCAGCACCTCTGGGGGCAGGGAGACCCAGTACTTC. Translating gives CASTSGGRETQYF.

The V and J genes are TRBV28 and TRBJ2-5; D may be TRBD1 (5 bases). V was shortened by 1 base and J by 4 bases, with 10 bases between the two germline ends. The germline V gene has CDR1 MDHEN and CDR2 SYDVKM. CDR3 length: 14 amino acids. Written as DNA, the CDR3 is TGTGCCAGCAGTTTATCCGTAGGGGCAGAGACCCAGTACTTC. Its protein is CASSLSVGAETQYF.